This TCR beta chain originates from a study of T cell clonotyping in hematopoietic cell transplantation. Germline lookup yields CDR1 LNHNV and CDR2 YYDKDF (reference sequence). The CDR3 is 13 amino acids. The germline V and J ends were trimmed by 8 bases and 0 bases, with 11 bases remaining between them. The sample holds a few counts of this clone. The assay was immunoSEQ multiplex PCR, and TCRdb's table has in-frame clones only and misses some. The sample holds 10,000 to 15,000 clones, 65% to 80% seen once. The clonotype comes from a male patient aged 60 to 75 who had an allogeneic stem cell transplant from an unrelated donor, so the T cells may come from the graft donor. Some clones in this sample may be carry-over from other donors' samples. Sequenced here: peripheral blood mononuclear cells, sampled 180 days after allogeneic stem cell transplant. V and J are TRBV15 and TRBJ2-7, with a tentative D call TRBD1 (6 bases). The DNA for the CDR3 is TGTGCCACCGAAGACAGGTTCTCCTACGAGCAGTACTTC. Protein product: CATEDRFSYEQYF.